Each of the 3 T cell receptor beta chains below was sequenced from the same sample in a study of graft-versus-host responses after intestinal transplantation. The table came from immunoSEQ multiplex PCR; TCRdb's copy has only in-frame clones and leaves some out. The profile shows 16,000 or so clones, roughly 94% of them singletons. The sample was PBMCs, taken 23 days after intestinal transplant. The receptor source for this set is a human patient who received an intestinal transplant, so some T cells may come from the graft donor.

This clone occurred once. The V gene is TRBV7-3, the J gene TRBJ2-7; 7 bases line up with TRBD1. Germline V gives CDR1 SGHTA, CDR2 FQGTGA. Trimming cost V 3 bases and J 0 bases; bases outside gene matches: 2. The CDR3 spans 14 residues. The CDR3 region has the DNA TGTGCCAGCAGCTTCCGGGACAGCTCCTACGAGCAGTACTTC. Translating gives CASSFRDSSYEQYF. Looking up the rest from reference TRBV7-3 and TRBJ2-7 gives the full variable domain: GAGVSQTPSNKVTEKGKYVELRCDPISGHTALYWYRQSLGQGPEFLIYFQGTGAADDSGLPNDRFFAVRPEGSVSTLKIQRTERGDSAVYLCASSFRDSSYEQYFGPGTRLTVT.

The chain joins TRBV27 to TRBJ2-7, with TRBD2 matching over 7 bases. This CDR3 is 14 amino acids long. The V gene end was trimmed by 3 bases and the J gene end by 3 bases; junction bases not matched to a gene: 5. Germline values: CDR1 MNHEY, CDR2 SMNVEV (reference sequence). CDR3 in DNA: TGTGCCAGCAGTTTCGGCGGGAGAGGCTACGAGCAGTACTTC. Its translation is CASSFGGRGYEQYF.

The chain recombines TRBV27 with TRBJ2-7; TRBD1 might be the D (6 bases). The V and J ends lost 10 bases and 6 bases respectively, with 16 bases between them. The germline CDR1 and CDR2 sequences are MNHEY and SMNVEV (reference sequence). The CDR3 length is 12 residues. The CDR3, as DNA: TGTGCCACCGCGACAGGCCCAAGCGAGCAGTACTTC. Its translation: CATATGPSEQYF.